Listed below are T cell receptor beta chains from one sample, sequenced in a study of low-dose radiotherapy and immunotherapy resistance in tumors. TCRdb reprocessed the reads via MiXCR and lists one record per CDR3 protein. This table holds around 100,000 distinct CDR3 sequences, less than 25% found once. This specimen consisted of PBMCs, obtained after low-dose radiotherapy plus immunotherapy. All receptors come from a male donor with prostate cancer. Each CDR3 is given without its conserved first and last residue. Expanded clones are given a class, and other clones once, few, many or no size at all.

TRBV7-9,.,ASSLPLAGGPTDTQY
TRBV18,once,ASSATGGQNEQY
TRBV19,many,ASSMSGLAGDEQY
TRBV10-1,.,ASSDGQRDEQY
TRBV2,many,ASSEIGYGGTDTQY
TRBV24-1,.,ATSGPGKTQY
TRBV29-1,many,SARPGTANTEAF
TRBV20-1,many,SAKQGLRDGYT
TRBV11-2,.,ASSLGRWGYQPQH
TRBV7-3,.,ASSLTSGSLPYEQY
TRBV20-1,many,SARLRQSTGELF
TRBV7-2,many,ASSPRAGGLGSEAF
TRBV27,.,ASSSGPSF
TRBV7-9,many,ASSQQGQGTHYLY
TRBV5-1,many,ASSPPGGGVVYNEQF
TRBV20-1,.,SAGSGSSYEQY
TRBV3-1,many,ASSNRDRPKEAF
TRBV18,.,ASSPPLPTLYNEQF
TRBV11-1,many,ASSIGGISYEQY
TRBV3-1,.,ASSRNTGNSYEQY
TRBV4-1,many,ASSPNRADQPQH
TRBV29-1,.,SVDLGRGYTDTQY
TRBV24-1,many,ATSDLIPTETQY
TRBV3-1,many,ASSQGGSILGQF
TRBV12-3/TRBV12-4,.,ASSLASGTSTDTQY
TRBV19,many,ASRGTGSSTDTQY
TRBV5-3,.,ASSWAGTPFSSYNEQF
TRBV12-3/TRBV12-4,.,ASTGGVTGSGELF
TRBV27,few,ASSLGSGGSGYT
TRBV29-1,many,SVGRAKNIQY
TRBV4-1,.,ASSQDRETQY
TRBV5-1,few,ASSWAGTYEQY
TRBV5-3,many,ASSPSGSDTQY
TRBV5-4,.,ASSSSSGSSYNEQF
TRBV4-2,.,ASSPGQPQEKLFFFFF
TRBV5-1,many,ASSLVRDHTYEQY
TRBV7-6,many,ASSLTFRGEYNEQF
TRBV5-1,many,ASSLAGRFDGLTKDTQY
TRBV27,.,APPWGLVNQPQH
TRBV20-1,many,SARKGSSYNSPLH
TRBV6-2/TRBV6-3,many,ASSYPALGLAGAKTYNEQF
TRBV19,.,AAGVAGGEQF
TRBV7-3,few,ASSRLPGLNNEQF
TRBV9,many,ASSLSEGNTEAF
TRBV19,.,ASSKGLAANTGELF
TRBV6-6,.,ASSYSVPQPSFEAF
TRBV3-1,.,ASSQDGGSPTGELF
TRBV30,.,AWSIAGGQDTQY
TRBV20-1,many,SARREASRRPDTQY
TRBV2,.,ASSEVGHPASY
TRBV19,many,ASSPSSDTGELF
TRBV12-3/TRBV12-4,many,ASSAVNQPQH
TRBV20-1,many,SAPPGGHGYT
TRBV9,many,ASSVSLLFDSLNTEAF